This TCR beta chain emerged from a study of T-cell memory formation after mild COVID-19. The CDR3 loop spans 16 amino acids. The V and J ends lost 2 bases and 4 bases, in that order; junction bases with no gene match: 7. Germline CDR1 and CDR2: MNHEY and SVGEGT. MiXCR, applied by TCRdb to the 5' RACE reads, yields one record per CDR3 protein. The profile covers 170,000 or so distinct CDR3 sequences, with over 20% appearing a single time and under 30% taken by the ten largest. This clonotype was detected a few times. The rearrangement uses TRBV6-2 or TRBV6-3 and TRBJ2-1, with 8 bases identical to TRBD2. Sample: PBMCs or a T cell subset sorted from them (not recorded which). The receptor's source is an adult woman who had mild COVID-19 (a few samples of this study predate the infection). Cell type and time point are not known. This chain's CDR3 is CASSYILAGYYNEQFF. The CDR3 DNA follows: TGTGCCAGCAGTTACATTCTAGCGGGCTATTACAATGAGCAGTTCTTC.